This T cell receptor (beta chain) stems from a study of read filtering for tumor transcriptome and immune sequencing. Whole-study context: Whole-transcriptome libraries were prepared after DNase treatment.

This library used approximately 370 ng RNA and molecular barcoded adaptors spanning alpha/delta and beta/gamma chains. TCRdb re-called the reads with MiXCR, one entry per CDR3 protein. This sample has roughly 69,000 distinct CDR3 sequences, with approximately 14% found just once. This clonotype was seen repeatedly, ten times or more. V shed 4 bases and J shed 1 base, with 14 bases lying between them. Germline V gene lookup returns CDR1 SEHNR and CDR2 FQNEAQ (reference sequence). The CDR3 extends over 16 amino acids. The sequenced sample consisted of a population of CD138-negative cells sorted from bone marrow. This receptor was obtained from a donor older than 35 with multiple myeloma. The J gene is TRBJ1-5, the V gene TRBV7-9; D is uncertain. CDR3 nucleotide sequence: TGTGCCAGCAGCTCTTCGGCGATCGGAAGCAATCAGCCCCAGCATTTT. This codes for CASSSSAIGSNQPQHF.